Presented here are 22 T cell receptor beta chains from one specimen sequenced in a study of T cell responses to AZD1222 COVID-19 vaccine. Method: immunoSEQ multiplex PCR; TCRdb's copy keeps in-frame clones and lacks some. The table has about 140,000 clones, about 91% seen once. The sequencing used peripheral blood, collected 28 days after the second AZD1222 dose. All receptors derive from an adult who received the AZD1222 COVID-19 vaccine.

The CDR3 here is CASSTLLASVTGELFF. The CDR3 DNA reads as TGCGCCAGCAGCACCCTACTAGCTTCGGTCACCGGGGAGCTGTTTTTT. V and J are TRBV5-1 and TRBJ2-2; D may be TRBD2 (6 bases). The CDR3 is 16 amino acids. Deletions cut 4 bases from V and 4 bases from J, with 17 bases between. Germline values: CDR1 SGHRS, CDR2 YFSETQ.

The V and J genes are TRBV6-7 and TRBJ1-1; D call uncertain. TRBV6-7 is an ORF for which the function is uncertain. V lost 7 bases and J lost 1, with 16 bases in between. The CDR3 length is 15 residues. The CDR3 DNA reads TGTGCCAGCACCCGCTTGGCCCGGGGGAACACTGAAGCTTTCTTT. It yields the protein CASTRLARGNTEAFF.

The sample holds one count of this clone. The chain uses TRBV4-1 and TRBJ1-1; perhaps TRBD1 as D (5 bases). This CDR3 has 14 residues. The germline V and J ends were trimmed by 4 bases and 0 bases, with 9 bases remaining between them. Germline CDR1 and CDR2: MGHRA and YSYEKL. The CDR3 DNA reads TGCGCCAGCAGCCCATTACAGGTGAACACTGAAGCTTTCTTT. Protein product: CASSPLQVNTEAFF.

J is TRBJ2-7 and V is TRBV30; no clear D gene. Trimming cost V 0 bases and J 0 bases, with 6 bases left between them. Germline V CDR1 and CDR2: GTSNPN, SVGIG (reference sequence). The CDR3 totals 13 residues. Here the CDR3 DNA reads TGTGCCTGGAGTGTACGTAGCTCCTACGAGCAGTACTTC. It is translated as CAWSVRSSYEQYF.

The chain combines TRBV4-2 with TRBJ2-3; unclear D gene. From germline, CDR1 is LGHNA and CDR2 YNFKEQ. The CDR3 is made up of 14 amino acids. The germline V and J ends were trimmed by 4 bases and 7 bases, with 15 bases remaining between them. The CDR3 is CASSPSLLTYTQYF. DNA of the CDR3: TGTGCCAGCAGCCCGTCGCTACTAACCTATACGCAGTATTTT.

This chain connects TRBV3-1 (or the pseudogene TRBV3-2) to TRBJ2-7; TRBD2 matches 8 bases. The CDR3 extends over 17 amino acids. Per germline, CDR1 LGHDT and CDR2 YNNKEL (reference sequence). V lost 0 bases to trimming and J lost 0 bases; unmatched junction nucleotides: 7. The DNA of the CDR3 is TGTGCCAGCAGCCAAGATACAGCGGGAGACTTCTCCTACGAGCAGTACTTC. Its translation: CASSQDTAGDFSYEQYF.

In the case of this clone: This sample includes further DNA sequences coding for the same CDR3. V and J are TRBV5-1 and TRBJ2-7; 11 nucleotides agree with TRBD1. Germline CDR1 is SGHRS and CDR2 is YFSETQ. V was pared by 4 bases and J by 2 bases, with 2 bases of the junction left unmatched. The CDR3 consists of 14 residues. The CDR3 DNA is TGCGCCAGCAGCCTGGGACAGGGGGCCTACGAGCAGTACTTC. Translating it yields CASSLGQGAYEQYF.

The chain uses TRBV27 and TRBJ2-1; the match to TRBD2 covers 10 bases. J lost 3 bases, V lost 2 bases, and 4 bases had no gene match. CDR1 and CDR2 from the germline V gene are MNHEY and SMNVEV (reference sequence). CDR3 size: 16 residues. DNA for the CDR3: TGTGCCAGCAGTTTAGTTTGGACTAGCGGCTACAATGAGCAGTTCTTC. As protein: CASSLVWTSGYNEQFF.

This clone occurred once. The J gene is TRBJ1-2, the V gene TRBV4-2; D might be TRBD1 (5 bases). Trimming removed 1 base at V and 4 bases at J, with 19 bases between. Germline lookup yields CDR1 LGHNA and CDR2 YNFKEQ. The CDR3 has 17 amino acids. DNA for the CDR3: TGTGCCAGCAGCCAAGGGGCTAACAGGAGAGTTGGCTATGGCTACACCTTC. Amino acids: CASSQGANRRVGYGYTF.

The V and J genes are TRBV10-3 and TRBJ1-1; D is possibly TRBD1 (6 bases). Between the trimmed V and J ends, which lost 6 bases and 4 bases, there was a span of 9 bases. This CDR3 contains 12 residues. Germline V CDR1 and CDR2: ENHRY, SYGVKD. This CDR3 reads CAISGGPTEAFF. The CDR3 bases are TGTGCCATCAGCGGGGGGCCCACTGAAGCTTTCTTT.

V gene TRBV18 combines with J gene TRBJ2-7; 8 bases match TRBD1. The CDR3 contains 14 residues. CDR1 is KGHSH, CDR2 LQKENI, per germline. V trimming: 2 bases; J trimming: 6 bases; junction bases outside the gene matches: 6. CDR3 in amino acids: CASSPGQGTGEQYF. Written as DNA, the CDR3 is TGTGCCAGCTCACCAGGACAGGGAACGGGCGAGCAGTACTTC.

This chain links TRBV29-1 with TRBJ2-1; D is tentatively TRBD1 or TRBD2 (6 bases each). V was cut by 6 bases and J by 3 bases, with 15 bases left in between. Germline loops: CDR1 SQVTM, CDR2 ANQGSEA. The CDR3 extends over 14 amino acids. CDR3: CSVTPGAVYNEQFF. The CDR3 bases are TGCAGCGTGACCCCGGGGGCTGTCTACAATGAGCAGTTCTTC.

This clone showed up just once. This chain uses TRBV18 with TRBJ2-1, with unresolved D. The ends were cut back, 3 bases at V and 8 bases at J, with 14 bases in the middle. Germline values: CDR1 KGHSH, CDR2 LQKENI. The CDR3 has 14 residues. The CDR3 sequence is CASSPGRLVYEQFF. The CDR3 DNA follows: TGTGCCAGCTCACCTGGTAGGTTGGTCTATGAGCAGTTCTTC.

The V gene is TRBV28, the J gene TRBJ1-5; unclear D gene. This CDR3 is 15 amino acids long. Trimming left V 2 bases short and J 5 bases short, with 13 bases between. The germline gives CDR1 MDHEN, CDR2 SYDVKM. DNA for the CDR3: TGTGCCAGCAGTTTAACGGGCAGGCCCTATCAGCCCCAGCATTTT. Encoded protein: CASSLTGRPYQPQHF.

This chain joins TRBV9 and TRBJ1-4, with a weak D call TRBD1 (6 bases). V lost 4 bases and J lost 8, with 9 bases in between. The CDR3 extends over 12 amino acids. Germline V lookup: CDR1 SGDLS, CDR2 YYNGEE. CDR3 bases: TGTGCCAGCAGCTTTACAGGGGAAAAACTGTTTTTT. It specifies CASSFTGEKLFF.

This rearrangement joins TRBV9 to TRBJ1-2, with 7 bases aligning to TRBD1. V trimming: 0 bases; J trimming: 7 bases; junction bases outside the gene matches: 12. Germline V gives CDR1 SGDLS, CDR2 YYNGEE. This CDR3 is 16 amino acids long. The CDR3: CASSVVGQGGRGGYTF. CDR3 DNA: TGTGCCAGCAGCGTAGTAGGCCAGGGGGGGCGAGGTGGCTACACCTTC.

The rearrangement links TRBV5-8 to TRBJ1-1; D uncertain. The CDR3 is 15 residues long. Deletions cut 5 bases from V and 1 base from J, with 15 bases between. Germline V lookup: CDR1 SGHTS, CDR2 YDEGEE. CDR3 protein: CASSKGWRGNTEAFF. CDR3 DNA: TGTGCCAGCAGTAAAGGGTGGCGGGGGAACACTGAAGCTTTCTTT.

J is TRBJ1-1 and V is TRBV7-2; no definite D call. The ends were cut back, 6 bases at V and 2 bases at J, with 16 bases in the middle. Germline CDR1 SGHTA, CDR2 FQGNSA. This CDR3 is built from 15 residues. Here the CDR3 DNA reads TGTGCCAGCAGTTTGGGCAGCGCTATAAACACTGAAGCTTTCTTT. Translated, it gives CASSLGSAINTEAFF.

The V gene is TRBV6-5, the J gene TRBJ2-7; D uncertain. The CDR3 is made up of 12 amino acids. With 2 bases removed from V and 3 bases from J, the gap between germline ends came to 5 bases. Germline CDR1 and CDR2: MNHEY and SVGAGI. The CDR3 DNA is TGTGCCAGCAGTTACCAGGACTACGAGCAGTACTTC. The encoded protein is CASSYQDYEQYF.

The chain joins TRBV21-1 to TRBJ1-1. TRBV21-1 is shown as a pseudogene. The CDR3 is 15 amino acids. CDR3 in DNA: TGTGCCAGCAGCAAAGCATGTTCGGGGGGGACTGAAGCTTTCTTT. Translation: CASSKACSGGTEAFF.

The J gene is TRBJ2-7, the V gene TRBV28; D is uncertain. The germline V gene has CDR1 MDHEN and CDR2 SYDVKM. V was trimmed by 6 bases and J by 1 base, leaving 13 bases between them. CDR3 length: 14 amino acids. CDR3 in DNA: TGTGCCAGCAGAGTGGGCCCCAATTCCTACGAGCAGTACTTC. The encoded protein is CASRVGPNSYEQYF.

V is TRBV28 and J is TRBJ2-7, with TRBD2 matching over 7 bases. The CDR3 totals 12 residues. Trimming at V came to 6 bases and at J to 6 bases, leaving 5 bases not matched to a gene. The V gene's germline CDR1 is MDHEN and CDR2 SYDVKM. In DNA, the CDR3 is TGTGCCAGCAGCCGGACTAGAAGCGAGCAGTACTTC. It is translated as CASSRTRSEQYF.